This T cell receptor beta chain comes out of a study of cytomegalovirus exposure and HLA in healthy donors. The PCR made use of 60 Vbeta and 13 Jbeta primers. TCRdb's table, derived via immunoSEQ multiplex PCR, lists solely in-frame clones and lacks some. This table holds 180,000 or so clones, around 80% found once. V gave up 3 bases and J gave up 4 bases, with 15 bases separating them. Germline assignment: CDR1 SEHNR and CDR2 FQNEAQ (reference sequence). This CDR3 has 15 residues. This TCR was sampled from a man aged 18 to 30 in good health and CMV-seronegative. The sample was PBMCs. The chain uses TRBV7-9 and TRBJ1-2; no clear D gene. The CDR3 spells CASSFPFSGVYGYTF. The DNA for the CDR3 is TGTGCCAGCAGCTTCCCCTTTTCGGGAGTCTATGGCTACACCTTC.